Following are 2 T cell receptor beta chains from one sample sequenced in a study of PD-L1 blockade in urothelial cancer. Time point reported: pretreatment peripheral blood. TCRdb keeps only in-frame clones here, not all; method: immunoSEQ multiplex PCR. The data hold about 86,000 clones, with roughly 84% observed a single time. Material: PBMCs, obtained around atezolizumab (anti-PD-L1) treatment. Source of these receptors: a man in his sixties with urothelial cancer.

The chain links TRBV4-1 to TRBJ2-2, with 9 bases that match TRBD1. The CDR3 runs 18 residues. Looked up from germline, CDR1 is MGHRA and CDR2 is YSYEKL. The V segment lost 0 bases and the J segment 8 bases; nucleotides outside the gene matches: 13. The CDR3 here is CASSQDRAGQGSSGELFF. CDR3 nucleotide sequence: TGCGCCAGCAGCCAAGATAGGGCGGGACAGGGAAGTAGTGGGGAGCTGTTTTTT.

The rearrangement joins TRBV7-6 to TRBJ2-1, with a tentative D call TRBD1 (6 bases). Germline assignment: CDR1 SGHVS and CDR2 FNYEAQ. The germline V and J ends were trimmed by 1 base and 6 bases, with 10 bases remaining between them. The CDR3 is 14 residues long. This CDR3 is CASSLDRVLNEQFF. CDR3 nucleotides: TGTGCCAGCAGCTTAGACAGGGTCCTCAATGAGCAGTTCTTC. The full variable domain, completed using reference TRBV7-6 and TRBJ2-1, is GAGVSQSPRYKVTKRGQDVALRCDPISGHVSLYWYRQALGQGPEFLTYFNYEAQQDKSGLPNDRFSAERPEGSISTLTIQRTEQRDSAMYRCASSLDRVLNEQFFGPGTRLTVL.